The clone carrying this TCR beta chain came up a few times. The antigen remains undetermined. Unique molecular identifiers were incorporated into the prepared TCRbeta library. Via MiXCR, TCRdb re-called the PCR reads, giving one row per CDR3 protein. The sample holds just over 950,000 distinct CDR3 sequences, roughly 31% seen once. The CDR3 runs 10 residues. The germline CDR1 and CDR2 sequences are MNHEY and SMNVEV (reference sequence). Trimming left V 6 bases short and J 10 bases short, with 8 bases between. The sample originates from a study of T-cell reconstitution after alpha-beta-depleted transplantation in children. Points from the study as a whole: Expanded graft clones numbering several hundred reportedly gave rise to alpha-beta T cells about two months after transplant.

The chain links TRBV27 to TRBJ2-3; D is unclear. Sequencing was performed on PBMCs, mostly from graft donor cells, taken 360 days after TCRalphabeta/CD19-depleted stem cell transplant. The clonotype comes from a boy under two years old who had a stem cell transplant for SCID, so the T cells may come from the graft donor. CDR3 region: CASRGISQYF. In nucleotides, the CDR3 is TGTGCCAGCAGGGGGATCTCGCAGTATTTT.